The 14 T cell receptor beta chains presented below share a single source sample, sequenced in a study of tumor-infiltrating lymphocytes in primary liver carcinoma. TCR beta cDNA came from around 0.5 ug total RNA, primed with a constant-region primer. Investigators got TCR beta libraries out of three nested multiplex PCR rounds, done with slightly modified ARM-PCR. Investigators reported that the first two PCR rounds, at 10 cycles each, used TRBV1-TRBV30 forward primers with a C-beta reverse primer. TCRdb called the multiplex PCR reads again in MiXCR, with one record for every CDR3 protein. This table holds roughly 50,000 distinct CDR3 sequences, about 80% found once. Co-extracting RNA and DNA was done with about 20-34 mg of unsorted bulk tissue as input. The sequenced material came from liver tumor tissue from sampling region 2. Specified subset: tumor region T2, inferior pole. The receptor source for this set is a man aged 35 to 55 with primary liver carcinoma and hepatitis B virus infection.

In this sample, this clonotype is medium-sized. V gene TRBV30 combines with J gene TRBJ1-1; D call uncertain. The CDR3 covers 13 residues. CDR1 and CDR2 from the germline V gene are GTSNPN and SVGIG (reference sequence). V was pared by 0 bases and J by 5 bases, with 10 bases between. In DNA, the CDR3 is TGTGCCTGGAGTGTACACTCTGGGACTGAAGCTTTCTTT. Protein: CAWSVHSGTEAFF.

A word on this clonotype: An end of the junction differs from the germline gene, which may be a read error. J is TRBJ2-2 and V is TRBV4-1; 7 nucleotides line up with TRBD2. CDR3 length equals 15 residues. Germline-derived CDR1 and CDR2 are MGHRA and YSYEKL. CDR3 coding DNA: TGCGCCAGCAGCCAAGACGTCTCAGTAAGCGGGGAGCTGGTTTTT. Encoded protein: CASSQDVSVSGELVF.

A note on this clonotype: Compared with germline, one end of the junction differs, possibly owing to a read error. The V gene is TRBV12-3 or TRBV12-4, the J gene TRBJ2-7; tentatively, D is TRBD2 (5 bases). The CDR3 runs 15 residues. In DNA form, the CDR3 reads TGTGCCAGCAGTTTGAGGGCAGGCCCTGCCTACGAGCAGTTGTTC. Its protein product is CASSLRAGPAYEQLF.

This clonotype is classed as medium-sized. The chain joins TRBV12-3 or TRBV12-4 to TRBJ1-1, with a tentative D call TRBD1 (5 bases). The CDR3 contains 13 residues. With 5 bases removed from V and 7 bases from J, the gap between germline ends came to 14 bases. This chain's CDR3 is CASSEGQSGEAFF. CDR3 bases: TGTGCCAGCAGTGAGGGGCAATCGGGTGAAGCTTTCTTT.

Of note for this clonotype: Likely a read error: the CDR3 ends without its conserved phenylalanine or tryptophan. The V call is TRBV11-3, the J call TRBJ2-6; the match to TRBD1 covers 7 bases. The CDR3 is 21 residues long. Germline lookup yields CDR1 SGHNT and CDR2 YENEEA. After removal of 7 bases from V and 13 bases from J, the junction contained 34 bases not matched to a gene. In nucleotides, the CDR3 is TGTGCCAGCACCAAAAATCCCCCGGGACAGCATACCTTACTCTGGGCCAGGGTCCTGACTGTC. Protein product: CASTKNPPGQHTLLWARVLTV.

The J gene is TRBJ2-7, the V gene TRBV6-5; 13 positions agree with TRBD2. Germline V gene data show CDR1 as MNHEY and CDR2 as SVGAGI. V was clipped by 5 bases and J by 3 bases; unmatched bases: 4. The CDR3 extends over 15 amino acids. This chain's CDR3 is CASSRRLAGGYEQYF. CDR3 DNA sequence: TGTGCCAGCAGTCGGAGACTAGCGGGGGGCTACGAGCAGTACTTC.

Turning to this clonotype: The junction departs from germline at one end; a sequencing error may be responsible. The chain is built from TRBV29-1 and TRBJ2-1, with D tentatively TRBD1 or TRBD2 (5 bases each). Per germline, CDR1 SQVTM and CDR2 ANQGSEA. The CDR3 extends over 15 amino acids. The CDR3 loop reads CSVGPPSSSYSEQFF. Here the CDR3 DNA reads TGTAGCGTGGGACCTCCTTCCAGCTCCTACAGTGAGCAGTTCTTC.

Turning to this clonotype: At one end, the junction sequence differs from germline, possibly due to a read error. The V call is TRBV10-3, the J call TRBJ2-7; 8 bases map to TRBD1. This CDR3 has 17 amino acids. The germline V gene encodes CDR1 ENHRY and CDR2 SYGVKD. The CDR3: CDISALPPRQGFGEQYF. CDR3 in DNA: TGTGACATCAGTGCCCTTCCCCCTAGACAGGGGTTCGGCGAGCAGTACTTC.

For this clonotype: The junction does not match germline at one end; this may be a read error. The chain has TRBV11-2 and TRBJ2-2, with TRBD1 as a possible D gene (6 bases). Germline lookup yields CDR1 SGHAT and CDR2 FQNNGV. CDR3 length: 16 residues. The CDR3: CASSLPTGMVPGELFF. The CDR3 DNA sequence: TGTGCTAGCAGCCTCCCAACAGGGATGGTCCCCGGTGAGCTGTTTTTT.

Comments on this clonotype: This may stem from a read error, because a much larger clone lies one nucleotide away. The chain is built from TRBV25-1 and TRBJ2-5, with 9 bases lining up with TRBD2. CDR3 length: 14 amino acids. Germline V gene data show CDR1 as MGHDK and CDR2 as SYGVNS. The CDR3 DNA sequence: TGTGCCAGCAGTGTGCGGGGGGGGGAAGAGACCCAGCACTTC. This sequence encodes CASSVRGGEETQHF. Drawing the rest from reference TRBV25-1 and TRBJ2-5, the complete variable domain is EADIYQTPRYLVIGTGKKITLECSQTMGHDKMYWYQQDPGMELHLIHYSYGVNSTEKGDLSSESTVSRIRTEHFPLTLESARPSHTSQYLCASSVRGGEETQHFGPGTRLLVL.

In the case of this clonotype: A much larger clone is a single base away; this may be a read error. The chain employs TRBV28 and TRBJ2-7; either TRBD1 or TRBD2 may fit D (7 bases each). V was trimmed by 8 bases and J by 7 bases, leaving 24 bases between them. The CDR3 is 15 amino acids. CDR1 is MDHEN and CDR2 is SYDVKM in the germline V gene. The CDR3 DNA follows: TGTGCCAGCTCTCAGGGGGGGGCGCGGTCGGGTGAGCAGTACTTC. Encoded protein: CASSQGGARSGEQYF.

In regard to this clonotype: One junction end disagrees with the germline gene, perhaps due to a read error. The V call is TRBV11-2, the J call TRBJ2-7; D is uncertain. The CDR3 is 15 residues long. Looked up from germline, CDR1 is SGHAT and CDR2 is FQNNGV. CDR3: CASSLSVGLPYEQYF. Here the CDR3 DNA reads TGCGCCAGCAGCCTATCTGTGGGATTACCCTACGAGCAGTACTTC.

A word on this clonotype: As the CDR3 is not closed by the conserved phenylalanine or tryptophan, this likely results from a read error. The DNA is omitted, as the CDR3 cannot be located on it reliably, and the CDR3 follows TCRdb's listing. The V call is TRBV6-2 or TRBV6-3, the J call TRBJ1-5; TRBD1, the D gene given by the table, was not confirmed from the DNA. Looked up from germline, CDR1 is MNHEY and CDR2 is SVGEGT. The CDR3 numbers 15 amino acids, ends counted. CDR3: CASSYRAGGNQPHHY.

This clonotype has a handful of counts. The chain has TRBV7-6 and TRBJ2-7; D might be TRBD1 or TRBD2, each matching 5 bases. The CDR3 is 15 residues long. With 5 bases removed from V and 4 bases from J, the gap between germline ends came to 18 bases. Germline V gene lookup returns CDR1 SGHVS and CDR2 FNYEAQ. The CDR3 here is CASSNRSGGTYEQYF. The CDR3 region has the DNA TGTGCCAGCAGCAATAGGAGCGGTGGGACGTACGAGCAGTACTTC.